These T cell receptor beta chains were read from a single sample in a study of T cell repertoires in cytomegalovirus infection. TCRdb itself ran the reads through MiXCR, one entry per CDR3 protein. Of 250,000 to 300,000 distinct CDR3 sequences listed, approximately 15% are singletons. The sample was PBMCs. The receptor set was obtained from a human donor in good health (CMV status not recorded). Some clones in this sample may be carry-over from other donors' samples. Both conserved end residues are part of each CDR3.

>TRBV7-9|TRBJ1-4
CASEIWGNEKLFF
>TRBV7-2|TRBJ2-1
CASSIGTGYNEQFF
>TRBV7-9|TRBJ2-6
CASMESGANVLTF
>TRBV7-2|TRBJ2-1
CASSLTTRMSSYNEQFF
>TRBV28|TRBJ2-5
CASSLNPAGLGETQYF
>TRBV5-5|TRBJ2-1
CASSFRDRASYNEQFF
>TRBV7-2|TRBJ2-1
CASSLRGRADNEQFF
>TRBV20-1|TRBJ1-5
CSARDGSSNQPQHF
>TRBV5-4|TRBJ1-2
CATNDRGNDYGYTF
>TRBV7-9|TRBJ2-2
CASSSTSGVRGTGELFF
>TRBV6-5|TRBJ1-5
CASSSTGNSNQPQHF
>TRBV4-2|TRBJ2-5
CASSQDRASGSETQYF
>TRBV7-9|TRBJ2-7
CASSLDDFYEQYF
>TRBV12-5|TRBJ2-7
CASASGQIYEQYF
>TRBV7-3|TRBJ2-1
CASSRGNAGGPINEQFF
>TRBV13|TRBJ1-4
CASSQGGVGYGEKLFF
>TRBV20-1|TRBJ2-5
CSAPSLGQETQYF
>TRBV20-1|TRBJ2-7
CSSAEGPKSGSYEQYF
>TRBV5-1|TRBJ2-1
CASSLPSGTSEQFF
>TRBV4-3|TRBJ2-1
CASSQDLPGVLKSPYNEQFF